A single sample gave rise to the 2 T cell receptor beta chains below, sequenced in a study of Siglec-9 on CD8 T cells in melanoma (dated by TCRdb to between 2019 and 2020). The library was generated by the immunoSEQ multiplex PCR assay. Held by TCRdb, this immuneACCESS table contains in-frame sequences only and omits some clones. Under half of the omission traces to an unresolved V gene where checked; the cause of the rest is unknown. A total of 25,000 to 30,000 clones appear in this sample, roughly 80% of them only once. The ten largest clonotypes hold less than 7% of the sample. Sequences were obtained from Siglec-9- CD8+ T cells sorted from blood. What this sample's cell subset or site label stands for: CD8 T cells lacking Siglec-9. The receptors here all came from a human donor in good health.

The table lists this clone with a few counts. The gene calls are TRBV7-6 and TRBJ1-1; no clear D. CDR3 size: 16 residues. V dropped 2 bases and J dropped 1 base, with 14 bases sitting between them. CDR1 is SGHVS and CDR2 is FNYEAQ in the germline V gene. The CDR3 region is CASSLSTQYPNTEAFF. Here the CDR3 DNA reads TGTGCCAGCAGCTTATCCACTCAGTATCCGAACACTGAAGCTTTCTTT.

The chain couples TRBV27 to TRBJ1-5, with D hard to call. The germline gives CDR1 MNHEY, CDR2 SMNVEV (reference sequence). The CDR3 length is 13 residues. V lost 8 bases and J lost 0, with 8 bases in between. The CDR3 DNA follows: TGTGCCAGCGGACTTAATAGCAATCAGCCCCAGCATTTT. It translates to CASGLNSNQPQHF.